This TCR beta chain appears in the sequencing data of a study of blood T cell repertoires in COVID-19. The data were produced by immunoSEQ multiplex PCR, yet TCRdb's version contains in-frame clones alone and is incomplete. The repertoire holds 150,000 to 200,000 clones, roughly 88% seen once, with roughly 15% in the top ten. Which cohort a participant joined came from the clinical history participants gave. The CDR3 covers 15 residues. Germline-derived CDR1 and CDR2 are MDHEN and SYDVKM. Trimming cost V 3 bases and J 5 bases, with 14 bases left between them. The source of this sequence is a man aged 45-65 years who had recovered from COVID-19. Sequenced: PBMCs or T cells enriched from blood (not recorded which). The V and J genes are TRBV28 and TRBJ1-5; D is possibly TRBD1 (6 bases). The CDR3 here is CASSLERGSYQPQHF. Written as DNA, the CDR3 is TGTGCCAGCAGTTTGGAAAGGGGGTCCTATCAGCCCCAGCATTTT. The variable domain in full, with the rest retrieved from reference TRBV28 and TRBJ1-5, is DVKVTQSSRYLVKRTGEKVFLECVQDMDHENMFWYRQDPGLGLRLIYFSYDVKMKEKGDIPEGYSVSREKKERFSLILESASTNQTSMYLCASSLERGSYQPQHFGDGTRLSIL.